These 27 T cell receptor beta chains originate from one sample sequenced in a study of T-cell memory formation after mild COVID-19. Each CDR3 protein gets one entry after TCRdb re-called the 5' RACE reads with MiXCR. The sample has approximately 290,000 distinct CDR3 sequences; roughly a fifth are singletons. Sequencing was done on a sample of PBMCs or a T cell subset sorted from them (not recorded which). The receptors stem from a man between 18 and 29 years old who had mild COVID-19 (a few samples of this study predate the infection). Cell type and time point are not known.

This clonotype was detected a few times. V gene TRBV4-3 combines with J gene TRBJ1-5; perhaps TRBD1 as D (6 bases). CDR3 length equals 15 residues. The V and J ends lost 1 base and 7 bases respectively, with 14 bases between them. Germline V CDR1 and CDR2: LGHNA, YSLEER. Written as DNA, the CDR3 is TGCGCCAGCAGCCAAGGTCAGGGGTCGGGACAGCCCCAGCATTTT. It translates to CASSQGQGSGQPQHF.

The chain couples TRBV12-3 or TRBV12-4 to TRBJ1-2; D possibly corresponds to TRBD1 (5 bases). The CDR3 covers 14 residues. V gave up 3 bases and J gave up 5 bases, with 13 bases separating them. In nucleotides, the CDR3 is TGTGCCAGCAGTTTTGGGCGGGAGGGGTATGGCTACACCTTC. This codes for CASSFGREGYGYTF.

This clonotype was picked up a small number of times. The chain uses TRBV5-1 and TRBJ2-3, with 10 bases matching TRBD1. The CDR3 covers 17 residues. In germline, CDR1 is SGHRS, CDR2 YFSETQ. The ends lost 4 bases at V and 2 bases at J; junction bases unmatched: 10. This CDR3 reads CASSMFRDRGPTDTQYF. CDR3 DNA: TGCGCCAGCAGCATGTTCCGGGACAGGGGACCCACAGATACGCAGTATTTT.

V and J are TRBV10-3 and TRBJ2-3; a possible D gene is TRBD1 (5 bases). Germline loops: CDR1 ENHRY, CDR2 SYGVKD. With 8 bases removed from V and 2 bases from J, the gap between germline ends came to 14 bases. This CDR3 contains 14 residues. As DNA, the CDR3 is TGTGCCATCGGTCTCGACAGTTACACAGATACGCAGTATTTT. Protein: CAIGLDSYTDTQYF.

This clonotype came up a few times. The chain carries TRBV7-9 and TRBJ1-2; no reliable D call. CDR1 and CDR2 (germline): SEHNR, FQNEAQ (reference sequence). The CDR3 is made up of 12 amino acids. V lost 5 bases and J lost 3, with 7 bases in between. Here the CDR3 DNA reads TGTGCCAGCAGCCGGCGGGACTATGGCTACACCTTC. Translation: CASSRRDYGYTF.

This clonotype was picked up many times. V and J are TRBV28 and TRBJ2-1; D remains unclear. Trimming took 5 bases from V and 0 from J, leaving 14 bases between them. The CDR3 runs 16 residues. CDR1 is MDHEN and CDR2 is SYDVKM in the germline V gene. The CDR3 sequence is CASSPSGPSSYNEQFF. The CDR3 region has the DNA TGTGCCAGCAGTCCCTCGGGCCCCAGCTCCTACAATGAGCAGTTCTTC.

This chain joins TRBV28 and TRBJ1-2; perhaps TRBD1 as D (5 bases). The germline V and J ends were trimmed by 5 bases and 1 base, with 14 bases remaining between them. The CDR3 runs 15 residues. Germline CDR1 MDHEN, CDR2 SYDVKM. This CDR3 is CASSPRARGNYGYTF. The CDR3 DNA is TGTGCCAGCAGTCCCAGGGCCCGGGGTAACTATGGCTACACCTTC.

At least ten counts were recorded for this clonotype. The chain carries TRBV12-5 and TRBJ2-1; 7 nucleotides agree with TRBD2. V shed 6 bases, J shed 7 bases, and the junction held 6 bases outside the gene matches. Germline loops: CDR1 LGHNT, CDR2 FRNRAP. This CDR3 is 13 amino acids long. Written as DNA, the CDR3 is TGTGCTAGTGGGCGGGGGTCTATGAATGAGCAGTTCTTC. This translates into CASGRGSMNEQFF.

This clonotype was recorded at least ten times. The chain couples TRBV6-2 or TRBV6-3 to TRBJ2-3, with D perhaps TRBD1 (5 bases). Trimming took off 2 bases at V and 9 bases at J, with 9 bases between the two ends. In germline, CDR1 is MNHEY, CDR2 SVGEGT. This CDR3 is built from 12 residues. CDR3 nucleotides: TGTGCCAGCAGTTACAGGGGTCCAACGCAGTATTTT. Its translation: CASSYRGPTQYF.

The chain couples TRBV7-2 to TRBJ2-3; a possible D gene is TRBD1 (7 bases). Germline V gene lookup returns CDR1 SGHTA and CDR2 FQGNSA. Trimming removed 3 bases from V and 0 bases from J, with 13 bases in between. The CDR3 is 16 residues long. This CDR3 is CASSLEGQPSTDTQYF. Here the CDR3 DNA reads TGTGCCAGCAGCTTGGAGGGACAGCCTAGCACAGATACGCAGTATTTT.

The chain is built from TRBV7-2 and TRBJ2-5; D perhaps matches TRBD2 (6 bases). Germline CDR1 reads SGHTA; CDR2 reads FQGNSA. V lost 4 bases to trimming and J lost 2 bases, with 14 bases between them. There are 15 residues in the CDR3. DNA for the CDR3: TGTGCCAGCAGCTGGACCCCCGGGACTCAAGAGACCCAGTACTTC. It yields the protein CASSWTPGTQETQYF.

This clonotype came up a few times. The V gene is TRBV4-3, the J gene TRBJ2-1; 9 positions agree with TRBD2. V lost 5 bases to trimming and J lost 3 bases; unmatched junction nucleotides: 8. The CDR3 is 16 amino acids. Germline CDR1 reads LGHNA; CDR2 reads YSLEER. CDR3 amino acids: CASSEGPAGGYNEQFF. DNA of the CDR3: TGCGCCAGCAGCGAGGGGCCAGCGGGAGGCTACAATGAGCAGTTCTTC.

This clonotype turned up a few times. This chain's CDR3 is CASSYSTGAQNTEAFF. CDR3 bases: TGTGCCAGCAGTTACTCCACGGGGGCGCAGAACACTGAAGCTTTCTTT. V gene TRBV6-5 combines with J gene TRBJ1-1; TRBD1 might be the D (6 bases). The CDR3 sequence is 16 residues long. V was shortened by 0 bases and J by 1 base, with 12 bases between the two germline ends. Germline assignment: CDR1 MNHEY and CDR2 SVGAGI.

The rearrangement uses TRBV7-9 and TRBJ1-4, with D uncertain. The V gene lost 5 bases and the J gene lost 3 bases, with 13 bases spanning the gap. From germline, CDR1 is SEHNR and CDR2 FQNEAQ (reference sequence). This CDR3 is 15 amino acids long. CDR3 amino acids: CASSLGRLPNEKLFF. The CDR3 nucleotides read TGTGCCAGCAGCCTAGGCCGGTTGCCTAATGAAAAACTGTTTTTT.

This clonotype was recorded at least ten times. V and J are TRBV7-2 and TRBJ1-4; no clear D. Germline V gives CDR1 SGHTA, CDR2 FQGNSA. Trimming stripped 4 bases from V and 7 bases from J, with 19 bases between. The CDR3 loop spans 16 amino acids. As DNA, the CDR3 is TGTGCCAGCAGCTCCTTCCCTAATTCGAGAATTGAAAAACTGTTTTTT. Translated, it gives CASSSFPNSRIEKLFF. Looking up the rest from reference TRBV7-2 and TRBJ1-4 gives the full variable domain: GAGVSQSPSNKVTEKGKDVELRCDPISGHTALYWYRQSLGQGLEFLIYFQGNSAPDKSGLPSDRFSAERTGGSVSTLTIQRTQQEDSAVYLCASSSFPNSRIEKLFFGSGTQLSVL.

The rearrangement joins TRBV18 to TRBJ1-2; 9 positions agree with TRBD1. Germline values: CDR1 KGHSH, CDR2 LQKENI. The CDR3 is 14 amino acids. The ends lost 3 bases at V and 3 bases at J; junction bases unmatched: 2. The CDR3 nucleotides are TGTGCCAGCTCACCTAGGACAGGGGACTATGGCTACACCTTC. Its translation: CASSPRTGDYGYTF. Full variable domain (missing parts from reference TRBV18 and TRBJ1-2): NAGVMQNPRHLVRRRGQEARLRCSPMKGHSHVYWYRQLPEEGLKFMVYLQKENIIDESGMPKERFSAEFPKEGPSILRIQQVVRGDSAAYFCASSPRTGDYGYTFGSGTRLTVV.

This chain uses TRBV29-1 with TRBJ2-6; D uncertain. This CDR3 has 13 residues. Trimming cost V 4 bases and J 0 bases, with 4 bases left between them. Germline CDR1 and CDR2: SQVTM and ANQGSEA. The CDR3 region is CSVGTSGANVLTF. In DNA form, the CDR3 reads TGCAGCGTTGGAACCTCTGGGGCCAACGTCCTGACTTTC.

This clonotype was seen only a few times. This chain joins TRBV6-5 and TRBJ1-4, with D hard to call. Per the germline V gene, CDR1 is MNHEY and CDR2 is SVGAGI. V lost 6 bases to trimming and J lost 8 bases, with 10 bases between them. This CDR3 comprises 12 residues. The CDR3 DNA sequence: TGTGCCAGCAGATCTGGACGGGAAAAACTGTTTTTT. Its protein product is CASRSGREKLFF.

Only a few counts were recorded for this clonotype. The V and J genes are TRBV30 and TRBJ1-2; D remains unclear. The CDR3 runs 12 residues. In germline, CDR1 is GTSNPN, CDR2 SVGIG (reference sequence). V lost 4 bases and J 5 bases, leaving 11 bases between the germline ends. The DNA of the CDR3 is TGTGCCTGGACCCCGGGAGGGTATGGCTACACCTTC. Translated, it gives CAWTPGGYGYTF.

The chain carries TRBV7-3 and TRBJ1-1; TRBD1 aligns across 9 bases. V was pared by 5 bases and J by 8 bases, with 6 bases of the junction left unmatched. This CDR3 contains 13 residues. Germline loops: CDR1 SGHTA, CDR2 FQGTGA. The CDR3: CASSEQGASEAFF. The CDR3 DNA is TGTGCCAGCAGCGAACAGGGGGCGTCGGAAGCTTTCTTT.

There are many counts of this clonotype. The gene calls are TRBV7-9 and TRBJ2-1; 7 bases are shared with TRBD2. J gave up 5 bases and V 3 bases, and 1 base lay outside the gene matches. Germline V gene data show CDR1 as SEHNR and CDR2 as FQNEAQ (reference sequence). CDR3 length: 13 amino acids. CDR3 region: CASSLAGDNEQFF. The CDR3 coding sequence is TGTGCCAGCAGCTTGGCGGGGGACAATGAGCAGTTCTTC. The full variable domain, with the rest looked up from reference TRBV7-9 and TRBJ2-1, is DTGVSQNPRHKITKRGQNVTFRCDPISEHNRLYWYRQTLGQGPEFLTYFQNEAQLEKSRLLSDRFSAERPKGSFSTLEIQRTEQGDSAMYLCASSLAGDNEQFFGPGTRLTVL.

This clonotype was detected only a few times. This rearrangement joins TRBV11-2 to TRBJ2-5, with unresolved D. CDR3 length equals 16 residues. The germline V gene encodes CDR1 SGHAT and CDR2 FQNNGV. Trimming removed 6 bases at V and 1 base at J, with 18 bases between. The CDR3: CASSLSRNTFQETQYF. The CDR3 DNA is TGTGCCAGCAGTTTGTCCAGAAACACATTCCAAGAGACCCAGTACTTC.

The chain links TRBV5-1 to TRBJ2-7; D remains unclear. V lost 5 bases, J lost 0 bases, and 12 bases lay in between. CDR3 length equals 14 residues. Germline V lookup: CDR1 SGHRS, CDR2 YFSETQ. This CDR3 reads CASRRDPGSYEQYV. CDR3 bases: TGCGCCAGCAGGAGAGATCCAGGCTCCTACGAGCAGTACGTC.

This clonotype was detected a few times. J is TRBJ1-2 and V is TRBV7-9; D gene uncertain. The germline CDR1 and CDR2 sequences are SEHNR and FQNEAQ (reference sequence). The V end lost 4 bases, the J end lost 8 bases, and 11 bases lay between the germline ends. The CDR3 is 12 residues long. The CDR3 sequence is CASSSPQRGYTF. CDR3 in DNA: TGTGCCAGCAGCTCCCCACAGCGGGGCTACACCTTC.

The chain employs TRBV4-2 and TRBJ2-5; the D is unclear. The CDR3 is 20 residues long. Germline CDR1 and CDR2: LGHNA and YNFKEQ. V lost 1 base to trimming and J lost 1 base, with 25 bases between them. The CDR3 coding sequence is TGTGCCAGCAGCCAAGGGTTAAGTCTTCTGTCCGCGGCGGCCCAAGAGACCCAGTACTTC. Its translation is CASSQGLSLLSAAAQETQYF.

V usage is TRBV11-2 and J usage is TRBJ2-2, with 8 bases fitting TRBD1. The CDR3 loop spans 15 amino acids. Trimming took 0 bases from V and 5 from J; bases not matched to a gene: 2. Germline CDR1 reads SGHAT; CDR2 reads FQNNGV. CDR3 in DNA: TGTGCCAGCAGCTTAGACAGGGGGCTTACCGGGGAGCTGTTTTTT. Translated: CASSLDRGLTGELFF.

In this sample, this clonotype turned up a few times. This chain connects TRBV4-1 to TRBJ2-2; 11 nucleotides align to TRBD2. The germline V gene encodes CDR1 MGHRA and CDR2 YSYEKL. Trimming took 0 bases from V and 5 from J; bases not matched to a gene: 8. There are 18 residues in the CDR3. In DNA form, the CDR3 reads TGCGCCAGCAGCCAAGAGAGAGTAGCGGGGGGGCCGACCGGGGAGCTGTTTTTT. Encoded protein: CASSQERVAGGPTGELFF.